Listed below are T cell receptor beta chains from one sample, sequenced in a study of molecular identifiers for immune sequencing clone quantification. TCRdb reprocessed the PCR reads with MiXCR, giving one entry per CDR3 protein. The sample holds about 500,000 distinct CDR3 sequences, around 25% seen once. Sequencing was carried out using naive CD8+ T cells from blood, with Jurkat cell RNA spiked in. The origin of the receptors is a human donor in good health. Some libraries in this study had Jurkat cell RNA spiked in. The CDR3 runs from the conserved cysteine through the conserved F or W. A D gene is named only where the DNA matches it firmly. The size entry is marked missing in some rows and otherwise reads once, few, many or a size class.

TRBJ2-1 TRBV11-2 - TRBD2 TGTGCCAGCAGCTTTCCCGGGGGGGCTAATGAGCAGTTCTTC CASSFPGGANEQFF
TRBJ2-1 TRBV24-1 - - TGTGCCACCAGTGATTCTCTGGGTGAATTACGAGTCTTC CATSDSLGELRVF
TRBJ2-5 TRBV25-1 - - TGTGCCAGCACCCCCACCGGACAAGAGACCCAGTACTTC CASTPTGQETQYF
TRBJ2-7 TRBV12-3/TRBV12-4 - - TGTGCCAGCAGTCTAGAGTCCGAGCAGTACTTC CASSLESEQYF
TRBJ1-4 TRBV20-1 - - TGCAGTGCTACAGCCCCAAGTAATGAAAAACTGTTTTTT CSATAPSNEKLFF
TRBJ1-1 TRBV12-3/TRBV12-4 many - TGTGCCAGCAGTTTGATGGGGAACGCTGAAGCTTTCTTT CASSLMGNAEAFF
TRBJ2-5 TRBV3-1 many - TGCGCCAGCAGCCAAGACAGCCAAGAGACCCAGTACTTC CASSQDSQETQYF
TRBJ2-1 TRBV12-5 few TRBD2 TGTGCTAGTGCCCTGACTAGCGGGGGGCCGAACTACAATGAGCAGTTCTTC CASALTSGGPNYNEQFF
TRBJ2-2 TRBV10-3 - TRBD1 TGTGCCATCAGTGGGACAGGGAACACCGGGGAGCTGTTTTTT CAISGTGNTGELFF
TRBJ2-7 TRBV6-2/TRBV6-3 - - TGTGCCAGCAGGCCCATCTCGGGTGGACGCCACGAGCAGTACTTC CASRPISGGRHEQYF
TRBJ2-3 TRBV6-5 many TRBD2 TGTGCCAGCAATGAAGTACTAGCGGGAAATGTAGATACGCAGTATTTT CASNEVLAGNVDTQYF
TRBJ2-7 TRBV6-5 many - TGTGCCAGCAATTCCCAGGGGAACCCGGCCTACGAGCAGTACTTC CASNSQGNPAYEQYF
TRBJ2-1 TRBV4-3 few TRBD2 TGCGCCAGCAGCCAAGAACCTAGCGGGGCCTCCTACAATGAGCAGTTCTTC CASSQEPSGASYNEQFF
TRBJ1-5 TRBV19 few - TGTGCCAGTAGTATCGGGTCAGGGCTGGATCAGCCCCAGCATTTT CASSIGSGLDQPQHF
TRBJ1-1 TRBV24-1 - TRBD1 TGTGCCACCAGTGATGGCTCCGGGACAGGTGTCCGTGAAGCTTTCTTT CATSDGSGTGVREAFF
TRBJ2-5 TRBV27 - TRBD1 TGTGCCAGCTCACGGACAGGGCCATACCAAGAGACCCAGTACTTC CASSRTGPYQETQYF
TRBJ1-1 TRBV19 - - TGTGCCAGTAGTGACCTGAGTGACACTGAAGCTTTCTTT CASSDLSDTEAFF
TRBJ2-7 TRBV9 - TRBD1 TGTGCCAGCAGTAAGGACAGGGATAGCTCCTACGAGCAGTACTTC CASSKDRDSSYEQYF
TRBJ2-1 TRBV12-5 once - TGTGCTAGTGGTTTGAACCCGAGCTCCAACAATGAGCAGTTCTTC CASGLNPSSNNEQFF
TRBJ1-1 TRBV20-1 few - TGCAGTGCTAGCCAGACCCCGAACACTGAAGCTTTCTTT CSASQTPNTEAFF
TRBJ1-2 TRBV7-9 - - TGTGCCAGCGGTCCAACTAACTATGGCTACACCTTC CASGPTNYGYTF
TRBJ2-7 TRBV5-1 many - TGCGCCAGCCGCGGGGCAGGGTTGGACGACGAGCAGTACTTC CASRGAGLDDEQYF
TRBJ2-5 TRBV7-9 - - TGTGCCAGCAGTCTCGGGCTCCAAGAGCCCCAGTACTTC CASSLGLQEPQYF
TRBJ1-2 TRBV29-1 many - TGCAGCGTTGAAGATCTACCCGGCTACACCTTC CSVEDLPGYTF
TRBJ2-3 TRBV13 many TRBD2 TGTGCCAGCAGCTTAGACGTAGCGGGCACCACAGATACGCAGTATTTT CASSLDVAGTTDTQYF
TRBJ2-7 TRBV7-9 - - TGTGGCAGCAGCGAAGGGGCCAGAGGCCGGGTCGGGTACGAGCAGTACTTC CGSSEGARGRVGYEQYF
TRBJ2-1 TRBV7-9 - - TGTGCCAGCAGCCCCCCCTCAGGGGTCAATGAGCAGTTCTTC CASSPPSGVNEQFF
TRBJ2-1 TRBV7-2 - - TGTGCCAGCAGCTTAGCGAGGGGGGTTAATGAGCAGTTCTTC CASSLARGVNEQFF
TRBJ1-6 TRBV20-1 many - TGCAGTGCACTTCAGGATACCTATAATTCACCCCTCCACTTT CSALQDTYNSPLHF